This TCR beta chain was identified during a study of CD8+ T cells in alopecia areata. General observations from the study: Sequencing of scalp samples also captures resident alphabeta T cells of normal skin.

The sample's treatment: oral pan-JAK inhibitor, 5-10 mg twice daily. cDNA serving as the sequencing template came from extracted, reverse transcribed RNA. Using immunoSEQ multiplex PCR, the repertoire was profiled, and TCRdb retains in-frame clones only, with some absent. The sample includes about 210,000 clones, around two fifths of them seen just once. This clone was observed a few times. Its antigen is not known. The starting material was CD4+ T cells sorted from blood, obtained between weeks 30 and 35, from a patient treated with tofacitinib. This clonotype originated in a human donor with alopecia areata.

For the CDR3, the DNA is TGTGCCAGCAGCTTAGTTTGGTCCGGTGACAGGGAGGACTATGGCTACACCTTC. This translates into CASSLVWSGDREDYGYTF. The V call is TRBV7-6, the J call TRBJ1-2; 7 nucleotides match TRBD1. The CDR3 contains 18 residues. The germline CDR1 and CDR2 sequences are SGHVS and FNYEAQ. The ends lost 1 base at V and 3 bases at J; junction bases unmatched: 14.